Listed here are 15 T cell receptor beta chains from one sample, sequenced in a study of cytomegalovirus exposure and HLA in healthy donors. The PCR had 60 Vbeta and 13 Jbeta primers. Data came from immunoSEQ multiplex PCR; TCRdb stores just in-frame clones and leaves some out. The data show 150,000 to 200,000 clones, 75% to 85% seen once. Sequencing was performed on PBMCs. These receptors originate from a man younger than 35 in good health and CMV-seronegative.

The chain employs TRBV21-1 and TRBJ2-7; TRBD2 is the table's D call and was not checked against the DNA. TRBV21-1 is termed a pseudogene. The CDR3 runs 14 residues. CDR3 nucleotides: TGTGCCAGCAGCAAAGCGGAGGGTAGGGATGAGCAGTACTTC. Translation gives CASSKAEGRDEQYF.

The chain couples TRBV10-3 to TRBJ1-5; no clear D gene. The CDR3 covers 15 residues. Trimming cost V 3 bases and J 0 bases, with 9 bases left between them. Germline V gene data show CDR1 as ENHRY and CDR2 as SYGVKD. CDR3 region: CAISDGGNSNQPQHF. The CDR3 DNA reads as TGTGCCATCAGTGACGGAGGGAATAGCAATCAGCCCCAGCATTTT.

This rearrangement joins TRBV21-1 to TRBJ2-7; whether TRBD2, the table's D call, matches the DNA was not checked. TRBV21-1 is reported as a pseudogene. CDR3 length equals 15 residues. CDR3 sequence (DNA): TGTGCCAGCAGCGACGCCGGGTCCTCAACCTACGAGCAGTACTTC. Amino acid sequence: CASSDAGSSTYEQYF.

The chain is built from TRBV9 and TRBJ1-2; D gene uncertain. Germline CDR1 reads SGDLS; CDR2 reads YYNGEE. The CDR3 covers 16 residues. V was pared by 4 bases and J by 1 base, with 17 bases between. The CDR3, as DNA: TGTGCCAGCAGCACCCCTGAGAGGAACCTTAACTATGGCTACACCTTC. Residues: CASSTPERNLNYGYTF.

The V and J genes are TRBV29-1 and TRBJ2-1; 8 nucleotides match TRBD1. The V and J ends lost 7 bases and 4 bases, in that order; junction bases with no gene match: 6. This CDR3 contains 13 residues. Germline CDR1 and CDR2: SQVTM and ANQGSEA. CDR3 coding DNA: TGCAGCGCCCGGACAGGGACTTACAATGAGCAGTTCTTC. It encodes CSARTGTYNEQFF.

The chain is built from TRBV11-2 and TRBJ1-1, with a tentative D call TRBD1 (6 bases). Germline V gene sequence: CDR1 SGHAT, CDR2 FQNNGV. This CDR3 has 16 amino acids. V was pared by 1 base and J by 3 bases, with 15 bases between. CDR3 nucleotides: TGTGCCAGCAGCTTAGGGTGGGGCAGGGGATACACTGAAGCTTTCTTT. Its translation is CASSLGWGRGYTEAFF. Drawing the rest from reference TRBV11-2 and TRBJ1-1, the complete variable domain is EAGVAQSPRYKIIEKRQSVAFWCNPISGHATLYWYQQILGQGPKLLIQFQNNGVVDDSQLPKDRFSAERLKGVDSTLKIQPAKLEDSAVYLCASSLGWGRGYTEAFFGQGTRLTVV.

V usage is TRBV18 and J usage is TRBJ2-7; TRBD2 aligns across 8 bases. After removal of 3 bases from V and 5 bases from J, the junction contained 15 bases not matched to a gene. This CDR3 region has 17 residues. The germline gives CDR1 KGHSH, CDR2 LQKENI. This chain's CDR3 is CASSPLRSGRGTHEQYF. CDR3 coding DNA: TGTGCCAGCTCACCCCTCCGAAGCGGGAGAGGTACCCACGAGCAGTACTTC.

This rearrangement joins TRBV19 to TRBJ2-2, with D possibly TRBD2 on 5 matching bases. Germline CDR1 and CDR2: LNHDA and SQIVND (reference sequence). The CDR3 runs 15 residues. Trimming shortened V by 6 bases and J by 6 bases, and 17 bases separated the two germline ends. CDR3 region: CASRLGSSTAGELFF. The CDR3 DNA follows: TGTGCCAGTAGACTAGGTAGCAGTACCGCCGGGGAGCTGTTTTTT.

This CDR3 is CASREQGDEQYF. The CDR3 DNA sequence: TGTGCCAGCAGGGAACAGGGTGACGAGCAGTACTTC. This chain connects TRBV28 to TRBJ2-7, with a tentative D call TRBD1 (6 bases). Germline loops: CDR1 MDHEN, CDR2 SYDVKM. Trimming shortened V by 6 bases and J by 5 bases, and 11 bases separated the two germline ends. CDR3 length: 12 residues.

The CDR3 region is CASSLAPWGLAVSYEQYF. CDR3 nucleotide sequence: TGTGCCAGCAGCTTAGCCCCCTGGGGACTAGCGGTCTCCTACGAGCAGTACTTC. The gene calls are TRBV7-9 and TRBJ2-7; 11 bases are shared with TRBD2. Germline CDR1 SEHNR, CDR2 FQNEAQ (reference sequence). CDR3 length: 18 amino acids. Trimming took 0 bases from V and 0 from J; bases not matched to a gene: 7.

The V and J genes are TRBV30 and TRBJ2-1, with 11 nucleotides matching TRBD2. V lost 1 base, J lost 1 base, and 3 bases stayed unmatched. CDR3 size: 16 residues. Germline values: CDR1 GTSNPN, CDR2 SVGIG (reference sequence). DNA of the CDR3: TGTGCCTGGAGTGGACTAGCGGGGCCTTCCTACAATGAGCAGTTCTTC. Protein sequence: CAWSGLAGPSYNEQFF. Complete variable domain (other parts from reference TRBV30 and TRBJ2-1): SQTIHQWPATLVQPVGSPLSLECTVEGTSNPNLYWYRQAAGRGLQLLFYSVGIGQISSEVPQNLSASRPQDRQFILSSKKLLLSDSGFYLCAWSGLAGPSYNEQFFGPGTRLTVL.

The rearrangement links TRBV19 to TRBJ1-4; maybe TRBD1 (6 bases). The CDR3 contains 14 residues. Per the germline V gene, CDR1 is LNHDA and CDR2 is SQIVND (reference sequence). Deletions cut 7 bases from V and 6 bases from J, with 15 bases between. CDR3 DNA: TGTGCCAGTAAGGACGGGGGGGCGGATGAAAAACTGTTTTTT. Protein product: CASKDGGADEKLFF.

The genes are TRBV29-1 and TRBJ1-1; D possibly corresponds to TRBD1 (5 bases). V was trimmed by 6 bases and J by 0 bases, leaving 23 bases between them. Germline-derived CDR1 and CDR2 are SQVTM and ANQGSEA. CDR3 length: 17 amino acids. CDR3 loop: CSVQREWTPNMNTEAFF. The DNA of the CDR3 is TGCAGCGTCCAAAGGGAATGGACACCTAACATGAACACTGAAGCTTTCTTT.

The V and J genes are TRBV27 and TRBJ1-1, with D possibly being TRBD1 (6 bases). This CDR3 comprises 13 residues. The V gene lost 4 bases and the J gene lost 5 bases, with 11 bases spanning the gap. CDR1 and CDR2 from the germline V gene are MNHEY and SMNVEV (reference sequence). The CDR3 bases are TGTGCCAGCAGTTCTACAGGGTTGACTGAAGCTTTCTTT. As protein: CASSSTGLTEAFF.

This chain links TRBV27 with TRBJ2-3; D is possibly TRBD1 (6 bases). The length of the CDR3 is 11 residues. Trimming removed 5 bases at V and 9 bases at J, with 9 bases between. Germline CDR1 is MNHEY and CDR2 is SMNVEV (reference sequence). The CDR3 loop reads CASSGGGTQYF. The CDR3, as DNA: TGTGCCAGCAGTGGGGGCGGCACGCAGTATTTT.